This T cell receptor (beta chain) appears in the sequencing data of a study of T cells expressing NK-cell markers. Across the whole study: Source material for TCR beta repertoires consisted of sorted CD3+CD56+NKG2C+, CD3+CD56+NKG2C- and CD3+CD56-NKG2C+ T cells. One of eight sequenced donors was HCMV-seronegative; the other seven were seropositive.

A word on this clonotype: No antigen is known for it.

Libraries used 5'RACE template switching adding universal primer site and UMIs. TCRdb re-called the 5' RACE reads; every CDR3 protein appears as one record, without DNA. The sample has roughly 180,000 distinct CDR3 sequences. The CDR3 spans 17 residues. Regarding the study as a whole: In about 6 donors, dominant NKG2C+ clonotypes were about 1.0-7.5% of CD8+ T cells.

This sequence originates from a woman between 18 and 75 years old in good health. V is TRBV12-3 or TRBV12-4 and J is TRBJ2-6; the D call from TCRdb, TRBD1, cannot be confirmed without DNA. The source material was blood T cells: a sorted CD56 or NKG2C T cell subset, CD4+ or CD8+ T cells, or bulk PBMC T cells (not recorded which). CDR3 in amino acids: CASSFRGQTLGANVLTF.